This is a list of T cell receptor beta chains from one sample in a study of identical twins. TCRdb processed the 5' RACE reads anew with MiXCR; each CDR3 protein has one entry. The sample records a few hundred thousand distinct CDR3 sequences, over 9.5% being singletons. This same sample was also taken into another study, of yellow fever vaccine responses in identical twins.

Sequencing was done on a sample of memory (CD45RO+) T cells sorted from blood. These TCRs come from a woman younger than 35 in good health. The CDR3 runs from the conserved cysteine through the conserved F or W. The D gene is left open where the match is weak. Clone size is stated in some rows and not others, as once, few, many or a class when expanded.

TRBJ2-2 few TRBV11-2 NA TGTGCCAGCAGCTGGACATTATGGGCCGGGGAGCTGTTTTTT CASSWTLWAGELFF
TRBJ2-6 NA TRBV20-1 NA TGCAGTGCTAGTTATTCCCCGGGGTCCAGCTCTGGGGCCAACGTCCTGACTTTC CSASYSPGSSSGANVLTF
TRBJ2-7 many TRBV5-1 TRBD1 TGCGCCAGCAGCTATGACGGACAGGGCTCCGAGCAGTACTTC CASSYDGQGSEQYF
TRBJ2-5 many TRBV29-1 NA TGCAGCGTCCCAACAGGGAGCGGAGAGACCCAGTACTTC CSVPTGSGETQYF
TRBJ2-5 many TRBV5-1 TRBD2 TGCGCCAGCAGCTTGGGGGGACTAGCGGGAGAAGAGACCCAGTACTTC CASSLGGLAGEETQYF
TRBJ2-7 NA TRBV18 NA TGTGCCAGCTCACCACCGCACGGCACCTACGAGCAGTACTTC CASSPPHGTYEQYF
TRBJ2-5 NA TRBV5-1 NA TGCGCCAGCAGCTTGGTTTCGAGGGTCGGCGAGACCCTGTACTTC CASSLVSRVGETLYF
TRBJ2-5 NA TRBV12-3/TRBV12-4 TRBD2 TGTGCCAGCAGGAGACTAGCGGGAGAGACCCAGTACTTC CASRRLAGETQYF
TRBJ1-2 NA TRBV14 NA TGTGCCAGCAGTCCCGACAGGATCTATGGCTACACCTTC CASSPDRIYGYTF
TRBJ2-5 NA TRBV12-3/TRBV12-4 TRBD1 TGTGCCAGCAGTTCCTTGGACAGGGGCCAAGAGACCCAGTACTTC CASSSLDRGQETQYF
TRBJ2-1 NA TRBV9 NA TGTGCCAGCAGCGTAGGAGGGCAAACTGAGCAGTTCTTC CASSVGGQTEQFF
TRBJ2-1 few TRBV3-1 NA TGTGCCAGCAGCCAAAGCGGGCCTACTGAGCAGTTCTTC CASSQSGPTEQFF
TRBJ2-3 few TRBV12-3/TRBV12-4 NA TGTGCCAGCAGCCCGCAAGGATTGCGGACCACAGATACGCAGTATTTT CASSPQGLRTTDTQYF
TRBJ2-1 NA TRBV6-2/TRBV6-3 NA TGTGCCAGCAGATCCCTCGACAGCCGCTCCTACAATGAGCAGTTCTTC CASRSLDSRSYNEQFF
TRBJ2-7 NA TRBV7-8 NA TGTGCCAGCAGTCCCTTCTCCAGGACTTTCATCGAGCAGTACTTC CASSPFSRTFIEQYF
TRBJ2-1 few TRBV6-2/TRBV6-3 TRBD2 TGTGCCAGCAGTAGACTAGCGTCGGCCTACAATGAGCAGTTCTTC CASSRLASAYNEQFF
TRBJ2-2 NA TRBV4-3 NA TGCGCCAGCAGCCAAGAAGGGGTGGGGGACACCAACACCGGGGAGCTGTTTTTT CASSQEGVGDTNTGELFF
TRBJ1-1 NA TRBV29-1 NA TGCAGCGTAGTCGACGGACTGAACACTGAAGCTTTCTTT CSVVDGLNTEAFF
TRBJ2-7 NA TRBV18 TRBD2 TGTGCCAGCTCACCACTCCCCCTGACTAGCGGGAGGGAGAGCGAGCAGTACTTC CASSPLPLTSGRESEQYF
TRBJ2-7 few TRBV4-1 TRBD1 TGCGCCAGCAGCCAGGGACAGGGTAACTACGAGCAGTACTTC CASSQGQGNYEQYF
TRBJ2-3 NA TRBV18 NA TGTGCCAGCTCACCCCGCCGGCTCACAGATACGCAGTATTTT CASSPRRLTDTQYF
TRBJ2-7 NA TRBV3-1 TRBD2 TGTGCCAGCAGCCTCGGGGGAGCGGGGGTGTCCTACGAGCAGTACTTC CASSLGGAGVSYEQYF
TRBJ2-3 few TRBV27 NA TGTGCCAGCAGGGAGATCAACAGGGTCGGTACAGATACGCAGTATTTT CASREINRVGTDTQYF
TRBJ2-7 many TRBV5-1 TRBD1 TGCGCCAGCAGCCATGGGGCAGGGGGCTCCTACGAGCAGTACTTC CASSHGAGGSYEQYF
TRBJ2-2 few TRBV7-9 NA TGTGCCAGCAGATTCGATGGGGGGTCCGGGGAGCTGTTTTTT CASRFDGGSGELFF
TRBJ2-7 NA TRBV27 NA TGTGCCAGCAGTTTGATGGCGGCTACCTACGAGCAGTACTTC CASSLMAATYEQYF
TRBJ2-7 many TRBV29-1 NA TGCAGCGTATTCAACAGGGATGGATACGAGCAGTACTTC CSVFNRDGYEQYF
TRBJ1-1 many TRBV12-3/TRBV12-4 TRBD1 TGTGCCAGCAGTTTTGGGGGGACAGGGGCTGAAGCTTTCTTT CASSFGGTGAEAFF
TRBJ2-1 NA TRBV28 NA TGTGCCAGCAGAGAGAGAACCTACAATGAGCAGTTCTTC CASRERTYNEQFF
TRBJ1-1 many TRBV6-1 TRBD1 TGTGCCAGCAGGAACGGACAGGCCCCCGAAGCTTTCTTT CASRNGQAPEAFF
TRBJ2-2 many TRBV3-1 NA TGTGCCAGCAGCCGACCACAGCCCGGGGAGCTGTTTTTT CASSRPQPGELFF
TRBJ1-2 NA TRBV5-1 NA TGCGCCAGCAGTCCGACCGGGACACAGGCAGGCTACACCTTC CASSPTGTQAGYTF
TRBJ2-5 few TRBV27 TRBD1 TGTGCCAGCAGTTTAGGCAGGGGGCCCGAGTACCAAGAGACCCAGTACTTC CASSLGRGPEYQETQYF
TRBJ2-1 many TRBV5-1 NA TGCGCCAGCAGCTTAGGTATATCCTACAATGAGCAGTTCTTC CASSLGISYNEQFF
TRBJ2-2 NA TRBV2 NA TGTGCCAGCACTTATACGAACACCGGGGAGCTGTTTTTT CASTYTNTGELFF
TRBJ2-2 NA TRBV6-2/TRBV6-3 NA TGTGCCAGCAGCCTCGACGAGACCGGGGAGCTGTTTTTT CASSLDETGELFF
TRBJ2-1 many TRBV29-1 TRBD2 TGCAGCGTTGATAGGAGCGGGAGCTCCTACAATGAGCAGTTCTTC CSVDRSGSSYNEQFF
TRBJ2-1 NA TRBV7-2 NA TGTGCCAGCAGCTTAGGGTCCGGGGTCGGGACTGAGCAGTTCTTC CASSLGSGVGTEQFF
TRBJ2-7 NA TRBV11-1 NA TGTGCCAGCACCAAGAGAGGAGCAGGGGACTCCTACGAGCAGTACTTC CASTKRGAGDSYEQYF
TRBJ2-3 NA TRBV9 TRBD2 TGTGCCAGCAGCGTGGGACTAGCGGACAGAGATACGCAGTATTTT CASSVGLADRDTQYF